This T cell receptor beta chain emerged from a study of blood T cell repertoires in COVID-19. About the research overall: Donors in the United States, Italy and Spain gave samples during acute or convalescent COVID-19. The cDNA or gDNA used as material had been derived from T cells, B-cell-depleted T cells, or PBMCs.

As originally analysed: Estimates of nucleated cell counts were drawn from the amplification of reference gene primers. The table came from immunoSEQ multiplex PCR; TCRdb's copy has only in-frame clones and leaves some out. That table furnishes V, J and clone size, whereas the DNA furnished D and trimming. This sample has about 250,000 clones; about 89% occur once, and the top ten carry around 1.7%. In germline, CDR1 is LGHNA, CDR2 YSLEER. The CDR3 contains 13 residues. Trimming cost V 0 bases and J 5 bases, with 7 bases left between them. This receptor was taken from a woman aged 55-70 years who had recovered from COVID-19. Sequenced input: peripheral blood. J is TRBJ1-2 and V is TRBV4-3, with TRBD1 as a possible D gene (6 bases). The CDR3 sequence: CASSQERGYGYTF. DNA for the CDR3: TGCGCCAGCAGCCAAGAGAGGGGGTATGGCTACACCTTC.